This T cell receptor beta chain was captured in a study of blood T cell repertoires in COVID-19. TCRdb's table, derived via immunoSEQ multiplex PCR, lists solely in-frame clones and lacks some. The table records about 300,000 clones, approximately 93% of them present only once. Trimming shortened V by 3 bases and J by 2 bases, and 6 bases separated the two germline ends. There are 12 residues in the CDR3. Germline V gene data show CDR1 as SGHRS and CDR2 as YFSETQ. The clonotype originates from a woman aged 25 to 39 with COVID-19, enrolled during active disease. The sequenced material came from peripheral blood. V gene TRBV5-1 combines with J gene TRBJ2-7; D is perhaps TRBD1 (5 bases). CDR3 sequence: CASSSQAYEQYF. CDR3 DNA: TGCGCCAGCAGCTCACAGGCCTACGAGCAGTACTTC.